A single sample gave rise to the 20 T cell receptor beta chains below, sequenced in a study. TCRdb fed the 5' RACE reads into MiXCR, producing one record per CDR3 protein. This table has over 50,000 distinct CDR3 sequences, about 25% appearing once. Sequenced: tumor-infiltrating naive CD4+ T cells sorted from the breast tumor. Subset here: naive CD4+ T cells, CD4+CD45RA+CD25-. Source of these receptors: a female donor with breast cancer.

Note on this clonotype: Because the CDR3 is missing its conserved closing phenylalanine or tryptophan, this is likely a read error. This chain joins TRBV6-5 and TRBJ2-5; TRBD1 agrees at 10 bases. V shed 2 bases, J shed 3 bases, and the junction held 6 bases outside the gene matches. CDR3 length: 16 amino acids. Germline V gene sequence: CDR1 MNHEY, CDR2 SVGAGI. CDR3 residues: CASSYARDRGKETQYY. CDR3 DNA: TGTGCCAGCAGTTACGCAAGGGACAGGGGAAAAGAGACCCAGTACTAC.

Only a few counts were recorded for this clonotype. The V and J genes are TRBV4-3 and TRBJ2-3; 7 positions agree with TRBD2. Germline CDR1 LGHNA, CDR2 YSLEER. J gave up 6 bases and V 4 bases, and 16 bases lay outside the gene matches. This CDR3 is built from 17 residues. The CDR3 DNA reads TGCGCCAGCAGCCTTTCCGGACGGCGCGGGGGAGGGGATACGCAGTATTTT. Translation: CASSLSGRRGGGDTQYF.

This clonotype has only a few counts. The chain combines TRBV7-3 with TRBJ1-1; D uncertain. CDR1 is SGHTA, CDR2 FQGTGA, per germline. This CDR3 has 14 amino acids. Trimming pared 5 bases from V and 1 base from J, leaving 11 bases between. CDR3 in amino acids: CASSKTGPNTEAFF. The CDR3, as DNA: TGTGCCAGCAGCAAGACCGGACCGAACACTGAAGCTTTCTTT.

This clonotype was seen ten or more times. The CDR3: CASSYNPKDNEQFF. CDR3 sequence (DNA): TGTGCCAGCAGTTACAACCCCAAGGACAATGAGCAGTTCTTC. V and J are TRBV6-6 and TRBJ2-1; the D is unclear. The germline V gene has CDR1 MNHNY and CDR2 SVGAGI (reference sequence). This CDR3 has 14 residues. V was pared by 2 bases and J by 5 bases, with 10 bases between.

J is TRBJ2-2 and V is TRBV5-1; the D gene is possibly TRBD1 (6 bases). This CDR3 comprises 16 residues. The germline V and J ends were trimmed by 4 bases and 1 base, with 14 bases remaining between them. CDR1 is SGHRS, CDR2 YFSETQ, per germline. CDR3 nucleotide sequence: TGCGCCAGCAGCATTGAGACAGGCGTGAACACCGGGGAGCTGTTTTTT. Its protein is CASSIETGVNTGELFF.

V and J are TRBV7-9 and TRBJ1-6; D is uncertain. CDR3 size: 13 residues. Trimming shortened V by 5 bases and J by 10 bases, and 12 bases separated the two germline ends. The germline CDR1 and CDR2 sequences are SEHNR and FQNEAQ (reference sequence). The CDR3 protein is CASSRDPQSPLHF. The CDR3 region has the DNA TGTGCCAGCAGCCGCGACCCGCAGTCACCCCTCCACTTT.

The rearrangement links TRBV11-2 to TRBJ2-2, with 7 bases matching TRBD2. CDR3 size: 16 residues. Germline CDR1 is SGHAT and CDR2 is FQNNGV. Losses at the gene ends were 1 base for V and 3 bases for J; bases not matched to a gene: 5. Here the CDR3 reads CASSLGRGRDTGELFF. The CDR3 nucleotides read TGTGCCAGCAGCTTAGGACGCGGGAGAGACACCGGGGAGCTGTTTTTT.

Ten or more counts support this clonotype. The chain carries TRBV12-5 and TRBJ2-7; 8 nucleotides match TRBD1. The CDR3 covers 13 residues. Germline lookup yields CDR1 LGHNT and CDR2 FRNRAP. Unmatched junction bases numbered 5, after V lost 7 bases and J lost 3 bases. The CDR3 DNA sequence: TGTGCTAGTGTTGCCGGGACAGGCTACGAGCAGTACTTC. Protein product: CASVAGTGYEQYF.

The V call is TRBV5-1, the J call TRBJ2-5, with D perhaps assigned TRBD1 or TRBD2 (5 bases each). The CDR3 covers 15 residues. Deletions cut 3 bases from V and 5 bases from J, with 17 bases between. CDR1 is SGHRS and CDR2 is YFSETQ in the germline V gene. Here the CDR3 DNA reads TGCGCCAGCAGCTCCTCCGGGACGGCCCACGAGACCCAGTACTTC. This gives the protein CASSSSGTAHETQYF.

The sample holds many counts of this clonotype. The CDR3 protein is CASMPTLGETQYF. The CDR3 DNA follows: TGTGCCAGCATGCCCACCTTAGGGGAGACCCAGTACTTC. V is TRBV6-1 and J is TRBJ2-5; D unclear. Between the trimmed V and J ends, which lost 7 bases and 5 bases, there was a span of 14 bases. Germline-derived CDR1 and CDR2 are MNHNS and SASEGT. The CDR3 is 13 residues long.

The chain uses TRBV7-2 and TRBJ1-5, with D possibly matching TRBD1 (5 bases). Looked up from germline, CDR1 is SGHTA and CDR2 is FQGNSA. This CDR3 is 18 amino acids long. Trimming left V 5 bases short and J 5 bases short, with 25 bases between. CDR3 DNA: TGTGCCAGCAGCCCCCCCCCCTACAAGGGGCGCGGAGATCAGCCCCAGCATTTT. Translated, it gives CASSPPPYKGRGDQPQHF.

This clonotype has just one count. The chain carries TRBV29-1 and TRBJ1-1, with D unresolved. V was shortened by 0 bases and J by 1 base, with 9 bases between the two germline ends. The CDR3 extends over 14 amino acids. Per germline, CDR1 SQVTM and CDR2 ANQGSEA. As DNA, the CDR3 is TGCAGCGTTGAAGAGAGGAGGGCGAACACTGAAGCTTTCTTT. Residues: CSVEERRANTEAFF. The full variable domain, completed using reference TRBV29-1 and TRBJ1-1, is SAVISQKPSRDICQRGTSLTIQCQVDSQVTMMFWYRQQPGQSLTLIATANQGSEATYESGFVIDKFPISRPNLTFSTLTVSNMSPEDSSIYLCSVEERRANTEAFFGQGTRLTVV.

The gene calls are TRBV4-1 and TRBJ1-2, with D possibly matching TRBD1 (5 bases). Germline-derived CDR1 and CDR2 are MGHRA and YSYEKL. V lost 5 bases to trimming and J lost 2 bases, with 12 bases between them. This CDR3 has 14 residues. CDR3: CASSSEDTNYGYTF. In nucleotides, the CDR3 is TGCGCCAGCAGCTCCGAGGACACAAACTATGGCTACACCTTC.

Details on this clonotype: The junction shows a germline mismatch at one end, possibly a read error. CDR3 region: CASRSAGFDLDF. In DNA, the CDR3 is TGTGCCAGCAGATCAGCGGGATTCGACTTGGATTTT. This chain uses TRBV6-2 or TRBV6-3 with TRBJ2-3, with 7 bases identical to TRBD2. This CDR3 is 12 amino acids long. Germline CDR1 reads MNHEY; CDR2 reads SVGEGT.

The chain has TRBV4-2 and TRBJ2-7; 9 bases are shared with TRBD1. V trimming: 3 bases; J trimming: 2 bases; junction bases outside the gene matches: 5. The CDR3 extends over 15 amino acids. Per the germline V gene, CDR1 is LGHNA and CDR2 is YNFKEQ. CDR3 in amino acids: CASSQLGDRAYEQYF. Written as DNA, the CDR3 is TGTGCCAGCAGCCAGCTAGGGGACAGGGCCTACGAGCAGTACTTC.

Comments on this clonotype: With a much larger clone just one base away, this may be a read error. This chain connects TRBV2 to TRBJ1-3, with D unclear. CDR1 and CDR2 from the germline V gene are SNHLY and FYNNEI. The CDR3 is made up of 13 amino acids. V was pared by 8 bases and J by 0 bases, with 8 bases between. The CDR3, as DNA: TGTGCCAGCGGAGCAGACTCTGGAAACACCATATATTTT. Amino acids: CASGADSGNTIYF.

The V and J genes are TRBV7-9 and TRBJ2-7, with 9 bases identical to TRBD1. V was clipped by 5 bases and J by 7 bases; unmatched bases: 12. CDR1 is SEHNR, CDR2 FQNEAQ, per germline (reference sequence). The CDR3 is made up of 15 amino acids. CDR3 amino acids: CASSPGTGTLGEQYF. DNA for the CDR3: TGTGCCAGCAGCCCGGGGACAGGGACCCTCGGGGAGCAGTACTTC.

The CDR3 is CSAMLGHPPQPQHF. The CDR3 region has the DNA TGCAGTGCTATGCTGGGGCACCCACCTCAGCCCCAGCATTTT. The V gene is TRBV20-1, the J gene TRBJ1-5, with a weak D call TRBD1 (5 bases). The CDR3 contains 14 residues. The germline gives CDR1 DFQATT, CDR2 SNEGSKA (reference sequence). The ends were cut back, 4 bases at V and 6 bases at J, with 16 bases in the middle.

This clonotype was counted a few times. The CDR3 DNA reads as TGCGCCAGCAGCTTGGAACAGTCTAATGAAAAACTGTTTTTT. Translation: CASSLEQSNEKLFF. This chain joins TRBV5-1 and TRBJ1-4; no definite D call. Germline V gene sequence: CDR1 SGHRS, CDR2 YFSETQ. With 0 bases removed from V and 3 bases from J, the gap between germline ends came to 6 bases. The CDR3 is 14 residues long.

As concerns this clonotype: The junction does not match germline at one end; this may be a read error. The rearrangement uses TRBV9 and TRBJ1-2; D remains ambiguous. The CDR3 is 14 residues long. Germline lookup yields CDR1 SGDLS and CDR2 YYNGEE. This CDR3 reads CASSVDTVNYGYTF. In DNA, the CDR3 is TGTGCCAGCAGTGTAGACACAGTTAACTATGGCTACACCTTC.